This T cell receptor beta chain was recorded in a study of T cell responses to AZD1222 COVID-19 vaccine. Study information: Second-dose recipients at about 4 or about 12 weeks were treated as one pooled group. Whole-study results and caveats: Nearly half of the spike-specific TCRs reportedly recognize variant regions that carry no mutations. Just a handful of AZD1222 recipients tested seropositive at baseline. Clonal diversity may have been underestimated in mostly white British donors.

Sequencing used immunoSEQ multiplex PCR; TCRdb keeps in-frame clones, though not all of them. The data hold 60,000 or so clones, with 75% to 85% observed a single time. Germline V lookup: CDR1 SGHRS, CDR2 YFSETQ. V lost 4 bases and J 0 bases, leaving 10 bases between the germline ends. CDR3 size: 15 residues. In the case of this clone: Its specificity is not known.

V is TRBV5-1 and J is TRBJ1-4; D gene ambiguous. The starting material was peripheral blood, obtained on day 0 of AZD1222 vaccination. The TCR originated in an adult in good health. This chain's CDR3 is CASSLRASTNEKLFF. In nucleotides, the CDR3 is TGCGCCAGCAGCCTCCGGGCCTCAACTAATGAAAAACTGTTTTTT.